The 8 T cell receptor beta chains listed next were all sequenced from one sample in a study of cytomegalovirus exposure and HLA in healthy donors. Measured with immunoSEQ multiplex PCR; TCRdb has only the in-frame clones, and not every one. The sample shows 200,000 to 250,000 clones, about nine tenths of them seen only once. Sequencing used PBMCs. The receptors stem from a woman aged 18-29 years in good health and CMV-seropositive.

This clone appeared once. This chain links TRBV27 with TRBJ2-2; tentatively, D is TRBD1 (6 bases). CDR3 length: 14 amino acids. The V end lost 3 bases, the J end lost 4 bases, and 9 bases lay between the germline ends. Germline loops: CDR1 MNHEY, CDR2 SMNVEV (reference sequence). CDR3 nucleotides: TGTGCCAGCAGTTTGGACAGCGTCACCGGGGAGCTGTTTTTT. It translates to CASSLDSVTGELFF.

In this sample, this clone turned up once. The chain's CDR3 is CASSEMEALSSYNEQFF. CDR3 DNA: TGTGCCAGCAGTGAAATGGAGGCCCTAAGCTCCTACAATGAGCAGTTCTTC. The chain employs TRBV2 and TRBJ2-1; TRBD2 is a possible D gene (5 bases). The germline V gene has CDR1 SNHLY and CDR2 FYNNEI. V was pared by 2 bases and J by 0 bases, with 14 bases between. This CDR3 spans 17 amino acids.

This sequence joins TRBV12-5 and TRBJ1-5; 8 bases fit TRBD1. The CDR3 runs 15 residues. V was clipped by 1 base and J by 4 bases; unmatched bases: 3. Germline V CDR1 and CDR2: LGHNT, FRNRAP. This CDR3 is CASGLGTGLNQPQHF. For the CDR3, the DNA is TGTGCTAGTGGTTTGGGGACAGGGTTGAATCAGCCCCAGCATTTT.

The chain uses TRBV28 and TRBJ1-5; D gene ambiguous. From germline, CDR1 is MDHEN and CDR2 SYDVKM. The CDR3 spans 13 residues. With 2 bases removed from V and 6 bases from J, the gap between germline ends came to 8 bases. DNA of the CDR3: TGTGCCAGCAGTTTAGGGAGGGTTCAGCCCCAGCATTTT. Amino acid sequence: CASSLGRVQPQHF. The variable domain in full, with the rest retrieved from reference TRBV28 and TRBJ1-5, is DVKVTQSSRYLVKRTGEKVFLECVQDMDHENMFWYRQDPGLGLRLIYFSYDVKMKEKGDIPEGYSVSREKKERFSLILESASTNQTSMYLCASSLGRVQPQHFGDGTRLSIL.

Only one count was recorded for this clone. Within the sample, other DNA sequences also encode this same CDR3. V and J are TRBV27 and TRBJ2-7, with 11 bases lining up with TRBD2. This CDR3 spans 14 amino acids. V was clipped by 4 bases and J by 5 bases; unmatched bases: 4. Per germline, CDR1 MNHEY and CDR2 SMNVEV (reference sequence). CDR3 loop: CASSSPGLADEQYF. The CDR3, as DNA: TGTGCCAGCAGTTCACCGGGACTAGCGGACGAGCAGTACTTC.

This chain connects TRBV2 to TRBJ1-1; D is unresolved. The CDR3 extends over 12 amino acids. The germline V gene has CDR1 SNHLY and CDR2 FYNNEI. The V and J ends lost 6 bases and 3 bases respectively, with 8 bases between them. The CDR3 sequence: CASRPDYTEAFF. CDR3 sequence (DNA): TGTGCCAGCAGACCAGACTACACTGAAGCTTTCTTT.

This sequence joins TRBV15 and TRBJ2-7; TRBD2 matches 9 bases. Trimming at V came to 1 base and at J to 6 bases, leaving 1 base not matched to a gene. Per germline, CDR1 LNHNV and CDR2 YYDKDF (reference sequence). CDR3 size: 13 residues. CDR3 in amino acids: CATSRGLAVEQYF. CDR3 DNA sequence: TGTGCCACCAGCAGAGGACTAGCGGTCGAGCAGTACTTC.

With regard to this clone: One junction end disagrees with the germline gene, perhaps due to a read error. This sequence joins TRBV5-6 and TRBJ2-7; 7 bases map to TRBD1. This CDR3 has 12 residues. CDR1 is SGHDT and CDR2 is YYEEEE in the germline V gene. The CDR3 DNA reads TGTGCCAGCAGCTTGGCCGATACGGGACAGATTTTC. It yields the protein CASSLADTGQIF.